These 30 T cell receptor beta chains share one sample of origin, sequenced in a study of PD-1 blockade in classical Hodgkin lymphoma. Profiled with immunoSEQ multiplex PCR; TCRdb holds only in-frame clones, not every one. The profile shows about 14,000 clones, around 77% of them singletons. With no exception, relapse followed autologous stem cell transplantation in all patients, and brentuximab vedotin exposure varied. The sample in question was peripheral blood mononuclear cells (PBMCs), obtained at baseline. The receptor set was obtained from a human donor with classical Hodgkin lymphoma.

This clone was seen a few times. This chain joins TRBV2 and TRBJ1-5; D gene unclear. The V and J ends lost 4 bases and 1 base respectively, with 11 bases between them. Germline CDR1 SNHLY, CDR2 FYNNEI. CDR3 size: 15 residues. CDR3 sequence: CASSAGSVSNQPQHF. CDR3 bases: TGTGCCAGCAGTGCGGGTTCCGTGAGCAATCAGCCCCAGCATTTT.

J is TRBJ1-2 and V is TRBV19, with a weak D call TRBD1 (5 bases). Between the trimmed V and J ends, which lost 7 bases and 6 bases, there was a span of 9 bases. Germline-derived CDR1 and CDR2 are LNHDA and SQIVND (reference sequence). The CDR3 consists of 11 residues. CDR3 region: CASIAGNGYTF. The CDR3 bases are TGTGCCAGTATTGCAGGGAATGGCTACACCTTC.

The genes are TRBV9 and TRBJ2-2; D possibly corresponds to TRBD1 (6 bases). The V gene lost 1 base and the J gene lost 1 base, with 8 bases spanning the gap. This CDR3 contains 15 residues. Per the germline V gene, CDR1 is SGDLS and CDR2 is YYNGEE. CDR3 amino acids: CASSVLQGNTGELFF. In DNA form, the CDR3 reads TGTGCCAGCAGCGTATTACAGGGGAACACCGGGGAGCTGTTTTTT.

The CDR3 is CASSVRGADTDTQYF. CDR3 bases: TGTGCCAGCAGCGTAAGGGGGGCTGACACAGATACGCAGTATTTT. J is TRBJ2-3 and V is TRBV9; D possibly matches TRBD1 or TRBD2 (6 bases each). Trimming pared 1 base from V and 2 bases from J, leaving 11 bases between. The CDR3 is 15 residues long. From germline, CDR1 is SGDLS and CDR2 YYNGEE.

The rearrangement links TRBV6-5 to TRBJ1-5, with 7 bases aligning to TRBD1. CDR3 size: 14 residues. Germline loops: CDR1 MNHEY, CDR2 SVGAGI. The V and J ends lost 6 bases and 1 base, in that order; junction bases with no gene match: 3. CDR3 DNA sequence: TGTGCCAGCAGGAGGGGGCTGAGCAATCAGCCCCAGCATTTT. The encoded protein is CASRRGLSNQPQHF.

The J gene is TRBJ2-7, the V gene TRBV6-6, with D unresolved. V dropped 0 bases and J dropped 3 bases, with 12 bases sitting between them. Germline lookup yields CDR1 MNHNY and CDR2 SVGAGI (reference sequence). The CDR3 is made up of 15 amino acids. In nucleotides, the CDR3 is TGTGCCAGCAGTTACTCCCGCACTACATTCTACGAGCAGTACTTC. Protein product: CASSYSRTTFYEQYF.

The chain recombines TRBV7-2 with TRBJ2-5, with 7 bases fitting TRBD1. V lost 5 bases and J lost 3; bases outside the gene matches: 12. Germline-derived CDR1 and CDR2 are SGHTA and FQGNSA. The CDR3 length is 16 residues. CDR3 sequence reads: CASSTGTAWGEETQYF. CDR3 bases: TGTGCCAGCAGCACCGGGACAGCCTGGGGAGAAGAGACCCAGTACTTC.

This clone came up a few times. The chain couples TRBV5-5 to TRBJ1-5; D not certain. This CDR3 has 13 amino acids. Germline CDR1 is SGHKS and CDR2 is YYEKEE (reference sequence). V was cut by 2 bases and J by 4 bases, with 7 bases left in between. CDR3 loop: CASSFRPNQPQHF. DNA of the CDR3: TGTGCCAGCAGCTTTCGTCCTAATCAGCCCCAGCATTTT.

This clone was picked up one time. The chain uses TRBV19 and TRBJ1-1, with a tentative D call TRBD1 (6 bases). V was shortened by 9 bases and J by 4 bases, with 21 bases between the two germline ends. Germline lookup yields CDR1 LNHDA and CDR2 SQIVND (reference sequence). The length of the CDR3 is 15 residues. This CDR3 is CASWTALGLGTEAFF. Written as DNA, the CDR3 is TGTGCCAGCTGGACAGCGCTGGGTCTCGGCACTGAAGCTTTCTTT.

The gene calls are TRBV5-4 and TRBJ2-7, with TRBD1 as a possible D gene (5 bases). V lost 4 bases and J lost 3, with 8 bases in between. This CDR3 contains 12 residues. Germline loops: CDR1 SGHNT, CDR2 YYREEE (reference sequence). In DNA, the CDR3 is TGTGCCAGCAGCATAGACAGCTACGAGCAGTACTTC. It codes for CASSIDSYEQYF.

The chain recombines TRBV7-2 with TRBJ2-5; possible D gene TRBD2, 6 bases. Germline V gene lookup returns CDR1 SGHTA and CDR2 FQGNSA. CDR3 length: 13 residues. The germline V and J ends were trimmed by 7 bases and 4 bases, with 13 bases remaining between them. CDR3 protein: CASTWGVAETQYF. DNA of the CDR3: TGTGCCAGCACCTGGGGGGTCGCAGAGACCCAGTACTTC.

V and J are TRBV6-5 and TRBJ1-6, with TRBD1 identical over 7 bases. J gave up 5 bases and V 4 bases, and 5 bases lay outside the gene matches. CDR1 is MNHEY, CDR2 SVGAGI, per germline. The CDR3 length is 15 residues. The chain's CDR3 is CASSLGQANNSPLHF. For the CDR3, the DNA is TGTGCCAGCAGTTTAGGACAGGCTAATAATTCACCCCTCCACTTT.

The chain is built from TRBV5-5 and TRBJ2-7, with 7 positions matching TRBD1. This CDR3 has 15 amino acids. Trimming took 5 bases from V and 2 from J; bases not matched to a gene: 10. Per germline, CDR1 SGHKS and CDR2 YYEKEE (reference sequence). The CDR3 sequence is CASSSPGQTPYEQYF. The CDR3 DNA reads TGTGCCAGCAGTTCTCCGGGACAGACCCCCTACGAGCAGTACTTC.

This clone was seen a few times. The chain is built from TRBV2 and TRBJ2-3; D is undetermined. The V end was cut by 7 bases, the J end by 1 base, with 9 bases between. Germline-derived CDR1 and CDR2 are SNHLY and FYNNEI. This CDR3 spans 13 amino acids. CDR3 DNA: TGTGCCAGCAATTGGGCGGGCACAGATACGCAGTATTTT. Protein: CASNWAGTDTQYF. Full variable domain (missing parts from reference TRBV2 and TRBJ2-3): EPEVTQTPSHQVTQMGQEVILRCVPISNHLYFYWYRQILGQKVEFLVSFYNNEISEKSEIFDDQFSVERPDGSNFTLKIRSTKLEDSAMYFCASNWAGTDTQYFGPGTRLTVL.

Written as DNA, the CDR3 is TGCGCCAGCAGCTTGGACAGGGGGCTACGGACTGAAGCTTTCTTT. Translation: CASSLDRGLRTEAFF. This chain uses TRBV5-1 with TRBJ1-1; 9 bases are a match to TRBD1. This CDR3 is built from 15 residues. After removal of 0 bases from V and 5 bases from J, the junction contained 5 bases not matched to a gene. Germline lookup yields CDR1 SGHRS and CDR2 YFSETQ.

This chain links TRBV19 with TRBJ2-7, with D maybe TRBD2 (6 bases). This CDR3 has 13 amino acids. V was cut by 1 base and J by 3 bases, with 7 bases left in between. Germline V gene sequence: CDR1 LNHDA, CDR2 SQIVND (reference sequence). CDR3 DNA: TGTGCCAGTAGTATAGTGGGGGGCTACGAGCAGTACTTC. Translating gives CASSIVGGYEQYF.

The chain uses TRBV2 and TRBJ1-4; D possibly corresponds to TRBD1 (6 bases). V lost 4 bases and J 3 bases, leaving 12 bases between the germline ends. Germline V CDR1 and CDR2: SNHLY, FYNNEI. The CDR3 contains 15 residues. In DNA, the CDR3 is TGTGCCAGCAGTGGCCAGGGGCTCCCTAATGAAAAACTGTTTTTT. Protein product: CASSGQGLPNEKLFF.

This chain uses TRBV18 with TRBJ2-3; D uncertain. In germline, CDR1 is KGHSH, CDR2 LQKENI. CDR3 length equals 13 residues. Trimming left V 1 base short and J 5 bases short, with 7 bases between. Written as DNA, the CDR3 is TGTGCCAGCTCACCACAGATCGGAGATACGCAGTATTTT. Amino acids: CASSPQIGDTQYF.

The V gene is TRBV28, the J gene TRBJ1-2, with D possibly TRBD1 on 5 matching bases. The V end lost 10 bases, the J end lost 7 bases, and 13 bases lay between the germline ends. The CDR3 loop spans 11 amino acids. CDR1 MDHEN and CDR2 SYDVKM come from the germline V gene. CDR3: CATKPGGGYTF. The CDR3 DNA is TGTGCCACCAAACCCGGGGGTGGCTACACCTTC.

The chain couples TRBV7-9 to TRBJ1-1; D remains ambiguous. CDR3 length equals 14 residues. The germline V gene has CDR1 SEHNR and CDR2 FQNEAQ (reference sequence). V lost 5 bases to trimming and J lost 6 bases, with 16 bases between them. The chain's CDR3 is CASSPPLTSAEAFF. In DNA form, the CDR3 reads TGTGCCAGCAGCCCGCCGTTGACAAGCGCTGAAGCTTTCTTT.

This clone was found a few times. The chain links TRBV30 to TRBJ2-3, with D tentatively TRBD2 (7 bases). V shed 2 bases and J shed 3 bases, with 15 bases lying between them. The CDR3 loop spans 15 amino acids. Germline V gene data show CDR1 as GTSNPN and CDR2 as SVGIG (reference sequence). CDR3 in amino acids: CAWSLEGGKTDTQYF. In DNA, the CDR3 is TGTGCCTGGAGTCTGGAGGGGGGGAAGACAGATACGCAGTATTTT.

The chain joins TRBV4-2 to TRBJ2-7, with unresolved D. Trimming shortened V by 5 bases and J by 0 bases, and 2 bases separated the two germline ends. CDR1 and CDR2 from the germline V gene are LGHNA and YNFKEQ. The CDR3 spans 11 residues. CDR3 sequence: CASSDSYEQYF. CDR3 sequence (DNA): TGTGCCAGCAGCGACTCCTACGAGCAGTACTTC.

The chain uses TRBV18 and TRBJ1-2; a weak D match, TRBD1 (6 bases). This CDR3 has 15 amino acids. V was cut by 6 bases and J by 3 bases, with 17 bases left in between. CDR1 is KGHSH, CDR2 LQKENI, per germline. The CDR3 bases are TGTGCCAGCTCCCCGGGGCCGGGACACGACTATGGCTACACCTTC. As protein: CASSPGPGHDYGYTF.

The rearrangement links TRBV10-3 to TRBJ2-7; D remains ambiguous. CDR1 and CDR2 from the germline V gene are ENHRY and SYGVKD. V gave up 4 bases and J gave up 0 bases, with 10 bases separating them. The CDR3 consists of 14 residues. CDR3 in DNA: TGTGCCATCAGTGGGTATGTGGGCTCCTACGAGCAGTACTTC. Amino acids: CAISGYVGSYEQYF.

This clone was counted only a few times. V is TRBV2 and J is TRBJ1-1; TRBD1 matches 9 bases. There are 15 residues in the CDR3. Germline V gene sequence: CDR1 SNHLY, CDR2 FYNNEI. Trimming at V came to 3 bases and at J to 4 bases, leaving 6 bases not matched to a gene. The CDR3 is CASSDRTGVFTEAFF. DNA for the CDR3: TGTGCCAGCAGTGATAGGACAGGGGTTTTCACTGAAGCTTTCTTT.

The chain links TRBV2 to TRBJ2-7; 7 bases fit TRBD1. Germline V gene sequence: CDR1 SNHLY, CDR2 FYNNEI. This CDR3 region has 15 residues. The J segment lost 3 bases and the V segment lost 5 bases, leaving 10 bases of the junction unmatched. For the CDR3, the DNA is TGTGCCAGCAGTTATTCACCGGGACAGTTCTACGAGCAGTACTTC. Residues: CASSYSPGQFYEQYF. The entire variable domain, with the rest obtained from reference TRBV2 and TRBJ2-7, is as follows: EPEVTQTPSHQVTQMGQEVILRCVPISNHLYFYWYRQILGQKVEFLVSFYNNEISEKSEIFDDQFSVERPDGSNFTLKIRSTKLEDSAMYFCASSYSPGQFYEQYFGPGTRLTVT.

The chain links TRBV5-1 to TRBJ1-3; D is uncertain. The CDR3 sequence is 14 residues long. Trimming took off 1 base at V and 0 bases at J, with 5 bases between the two ends. Germline V gene lookup returns CDR1 SGHRS and CDR2 YFSETQ. Written as DNA, the CDR3 is TGCGCCAGCAGCTTGACGGTCTCTGGAAACACCATATATTTT. This translates into CASSLTVSGNTIYF.

As regards this clone: With a much larger clone just one base away, this may be a read error. In the same sample, other DNA sequences code for this CDR3. The CDR3 sequence: CASSQDSGGTYNEQFF. The CDR3, as DNA: TGTGCCAGCAGCCAAGATTCCGGGGGGACCTACAATGAGCAGTTCTTC. This sequence joins TRBV5-4 and TRBJ2-1, with 7 bases fitting TRBD2. Per the germline V gene, CDR1 is SGHNT and CDR2 is YYREEE (reference sequence). The CDR3 runs to 16 residues. J gave up 2 bases and V 4 bases, and 9 bases lay outside the gene matches.

The chain employs TRBV19 and TRBJ1-2; D is unresolved. The germline V and J ends were trimmed by 1 base and 4 bases, with 10 bases remaining between them. The CDR3 loop spans 14 amino acids. Looked up from germline, CDR1 is LNHDA and CDR2 is SQIVND (reference sequence). The CDR3, as DNA: TGTGCCAGTAGTATAGCCATTAACTCCTATGGCTACACCTTC. It translates to CASSIAINSYGYTF. Based on the CDR3 plus reference TRBV19 and TRBJ1-2, the full variable domain is DGGITQSPKYLFRKEGQNVTLSCEQNLNHDAMYWYRQDPGQGLRLIYYSQIVNDFQKGDIAEGYSVSREKKESFPLTVTSAQKNPTAFYLCASSIAINSYGYTFGSGTRLTVV.

In this sample, this clone turned up once. The chain uses TRBV11-2 and TRBJ2-7, with D possibly matching TRBD2 (6 bases). V was pared by 0 bases and J by 6 bases, with 12 bases between. The CDR3 loop spans 14 amino acids. The germline V gene encodes CDR1 SGHAT and CDR2 FQNNGV. CDR3 protein: CASSLDRLDSEQYF. Written as DNA, the CDR3 is TGTGCCAGCAGCTTAGATCGACTAGATAGCGAGCAGTACTTC.